The T cell receptor beta chain under discussion was sequenced for a study of T cells after yellow fever vaccination. The study's findings and limits: Though weaker, the secondary response peaked faster, on day 5 versus 15.

TCRdb reprocessed the 5' RACE reads with MiXCR, giving one entry per CDR3 protein. The sample holds under 600,000 distinct CDR3 sequences; 20% to 25% are singletons and the top ten take 16%. The CDR3 runs to 15 residues. The germline V gene encodes CDR1 SGHRS and CDR2 YFSETQ. J lost 3 bases, V lost 3 bases, and 8 bases had no gene match. This clonotype has a handful of counts. Its antigen is unidentified. This specimen consisted of PBMCs, obtained roughly 20 days after the first yellow fever vaccination. This TCR came from a man between 18 and 35 years old who received the YFV17D yellow fever vaccine. The chain employs TRBV5-1 and TRBJ2-7, with 8 bases that match TRBD2. The CDR3 DNA sequence: TGCGCCAGCAGCTCCTGGAGCGGGGGCGTCTACGAGCAGTACTTC. Encoded protein: CASSSWSGGVYEQYF.